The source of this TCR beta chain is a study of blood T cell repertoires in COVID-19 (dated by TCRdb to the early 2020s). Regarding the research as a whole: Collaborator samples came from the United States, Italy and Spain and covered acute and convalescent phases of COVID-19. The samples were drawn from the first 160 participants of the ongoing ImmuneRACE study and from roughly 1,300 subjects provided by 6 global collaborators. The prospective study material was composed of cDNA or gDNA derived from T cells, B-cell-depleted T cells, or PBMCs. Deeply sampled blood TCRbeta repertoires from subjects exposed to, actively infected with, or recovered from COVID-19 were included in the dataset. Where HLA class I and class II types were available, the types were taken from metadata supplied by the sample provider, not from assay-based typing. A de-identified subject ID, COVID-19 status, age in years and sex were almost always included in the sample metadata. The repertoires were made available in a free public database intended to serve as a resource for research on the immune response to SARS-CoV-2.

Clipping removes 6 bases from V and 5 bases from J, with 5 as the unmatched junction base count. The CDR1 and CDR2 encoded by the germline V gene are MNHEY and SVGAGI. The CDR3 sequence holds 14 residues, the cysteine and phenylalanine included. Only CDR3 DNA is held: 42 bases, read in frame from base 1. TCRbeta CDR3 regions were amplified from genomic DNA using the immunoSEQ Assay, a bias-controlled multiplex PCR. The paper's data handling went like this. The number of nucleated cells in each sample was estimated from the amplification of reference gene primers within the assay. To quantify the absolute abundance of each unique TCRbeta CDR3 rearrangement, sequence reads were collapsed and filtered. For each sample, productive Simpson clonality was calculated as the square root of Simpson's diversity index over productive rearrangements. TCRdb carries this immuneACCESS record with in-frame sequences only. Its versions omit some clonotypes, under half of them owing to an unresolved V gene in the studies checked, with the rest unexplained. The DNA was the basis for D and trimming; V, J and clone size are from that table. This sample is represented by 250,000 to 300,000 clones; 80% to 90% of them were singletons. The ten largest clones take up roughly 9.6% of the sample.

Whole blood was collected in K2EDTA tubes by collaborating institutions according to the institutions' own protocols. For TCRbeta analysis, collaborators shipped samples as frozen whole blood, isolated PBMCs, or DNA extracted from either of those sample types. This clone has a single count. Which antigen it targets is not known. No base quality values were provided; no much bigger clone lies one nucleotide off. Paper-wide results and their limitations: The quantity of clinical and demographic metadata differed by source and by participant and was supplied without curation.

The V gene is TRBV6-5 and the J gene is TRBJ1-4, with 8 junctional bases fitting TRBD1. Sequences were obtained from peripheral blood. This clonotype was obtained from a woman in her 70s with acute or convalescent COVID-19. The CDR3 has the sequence CASSFGQGNEKLFF. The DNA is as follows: TGTGCCAGCAGCTTTGGACAGGGCAATGAAAAACTGTTTTTT.